The subject of this entry is one TCR beta chain. Its antigen remains unidentified. The CDR3 extends over 14 amino acids. CDR1 is LNHDA and CDR2 is SQIVND in the germline V gene (reference sequence). Trimming removed 3 bases at V and 3 bases at J, with 11 bases between. The data were taken from a study of long-term antiretroviral therapy in people with HIV. Findings and caveats of the study: Dominant in the repertoire at all time points were clones expanded before ART. Upon ART, diversity increased but remained lower than transplant donor controls. Repertoires with HIV possessed tighter CDR3 length spans than those of controls.

Every specimen held between 1-10 million cryopreserved PBMC. These were thawed and washed before DNA extraction. The assay used was immunoSEQ (version v3.0), run at survey level. Sequencing used immunoSEQ multiplex PCR; TCRdb keeps in-frame clones, though not all of them. The table lists approximately 18,000 clones, roughly nine tenths of them singletons. The sequenced sample was unsorted PBMCs, obtained 0.6 years after starting antiretroviral therapy. The source is a woman in her thirties or forties with HIV. This chain connects TRBV19 to TRBJ1-2, with D possibly matching TRBD1 (5 bases). The CDR3 loop is CASSIQGGDYGYTF. CDR3 bases: TGTGCCAGTAGTATCCAGGGAGGGGACTATGGCTACACCTTC.